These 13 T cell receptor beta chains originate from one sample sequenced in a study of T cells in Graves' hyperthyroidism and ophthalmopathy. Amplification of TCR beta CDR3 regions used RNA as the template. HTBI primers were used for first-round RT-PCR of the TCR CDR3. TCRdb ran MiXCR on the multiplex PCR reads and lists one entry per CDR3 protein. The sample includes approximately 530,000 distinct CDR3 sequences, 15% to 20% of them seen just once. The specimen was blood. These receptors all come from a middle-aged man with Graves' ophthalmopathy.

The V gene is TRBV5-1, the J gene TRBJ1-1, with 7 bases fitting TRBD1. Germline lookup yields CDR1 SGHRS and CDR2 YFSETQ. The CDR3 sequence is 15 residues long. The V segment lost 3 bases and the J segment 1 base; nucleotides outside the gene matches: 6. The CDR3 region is CASSWWTGSNTEAFF. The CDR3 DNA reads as TGCGCCAGCAGCTGGTGGACAGGATCGAACACTGAAGCTTTCTTT.

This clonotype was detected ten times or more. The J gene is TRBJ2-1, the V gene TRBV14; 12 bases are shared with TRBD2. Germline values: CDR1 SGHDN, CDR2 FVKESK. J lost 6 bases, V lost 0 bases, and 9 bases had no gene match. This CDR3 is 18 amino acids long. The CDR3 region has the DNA TGTGCCAGCAGCCAAGATAGTTCGCTAGCGGGGGGGCTCAATGAGCAGTTCTTC. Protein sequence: CASSQDSSLAGGLNEQFF.

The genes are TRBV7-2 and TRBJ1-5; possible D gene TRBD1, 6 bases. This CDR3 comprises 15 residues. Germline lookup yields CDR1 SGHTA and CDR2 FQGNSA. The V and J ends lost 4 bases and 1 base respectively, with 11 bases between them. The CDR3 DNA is TGTGCCAGCAGCTCAACAGGGTTAAGCAATCAGCCCCAGCATTTT. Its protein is CASSSTGLSNQPQHF.

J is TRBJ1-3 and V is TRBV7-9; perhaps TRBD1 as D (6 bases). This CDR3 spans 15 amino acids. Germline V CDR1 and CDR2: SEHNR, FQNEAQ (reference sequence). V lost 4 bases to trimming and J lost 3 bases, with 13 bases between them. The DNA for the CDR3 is TGTGCCAGCAGCTCGTGGCAGGGGATTGGAAACACCATATATTTT. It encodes CASSSWQGIGNTIYF.

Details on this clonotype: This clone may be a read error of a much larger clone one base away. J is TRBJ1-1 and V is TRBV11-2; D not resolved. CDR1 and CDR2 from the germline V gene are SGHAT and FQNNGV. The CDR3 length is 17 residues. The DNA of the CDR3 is TGTGCCAGCAGCTTAGTTCCTCTGGCCTACAAGAACGCTGAAGCTTTCTTT. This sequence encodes CASSLVPLAYKNAEAFF.

The CDR3 loop reads CAISGIGTRGNYGYTF. The CDR3 DNA reads TGTGCCATCAGTGGGATCGGGACACGGGGAAACTATGGCTACACCTTC. The rearrangement joins TRBV10-3 to TRBJ1-2, with D maybe TRBD1 (6 bases). Germline V CDR1 and CDR2: ENHRY, SYGVKD. Deletions cut 4 bases from V and 2 bases from J, with 17 bases between. The CDR3 covers 16 residues.

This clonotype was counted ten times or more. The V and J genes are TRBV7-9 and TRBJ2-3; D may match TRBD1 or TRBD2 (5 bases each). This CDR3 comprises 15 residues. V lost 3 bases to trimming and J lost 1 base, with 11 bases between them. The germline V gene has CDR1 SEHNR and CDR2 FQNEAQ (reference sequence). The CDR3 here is CASSLRGDGTDTQYF. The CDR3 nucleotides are TGTGCCAGCAGCTTGAGAGGGGATGGCACAGATACGCAGTATTTT.

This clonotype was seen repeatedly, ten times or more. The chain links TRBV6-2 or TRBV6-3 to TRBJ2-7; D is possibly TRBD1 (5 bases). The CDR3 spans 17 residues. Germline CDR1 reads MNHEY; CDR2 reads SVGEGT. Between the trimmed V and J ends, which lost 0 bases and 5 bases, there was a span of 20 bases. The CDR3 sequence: CASSYSRGGRVTHEQYF. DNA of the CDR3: TGTGCCAGCAGTTACTCGAGAGGTGGCAGGGTGACCCACGAGCAGTACTTC.

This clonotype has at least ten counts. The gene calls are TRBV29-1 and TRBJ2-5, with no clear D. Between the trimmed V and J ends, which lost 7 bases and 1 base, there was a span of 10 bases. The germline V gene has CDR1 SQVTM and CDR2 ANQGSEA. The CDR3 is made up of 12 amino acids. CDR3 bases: TGCAGCGCACAGCCAACCCAAGAGACCCAGTACTTC. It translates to CSAQPTQETQYF.

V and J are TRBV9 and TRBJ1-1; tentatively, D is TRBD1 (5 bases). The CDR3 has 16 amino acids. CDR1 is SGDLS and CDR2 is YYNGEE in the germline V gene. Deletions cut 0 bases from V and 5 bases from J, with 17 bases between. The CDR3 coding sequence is TGTGCCAGCAGCGTAGGTCCCTTAGGGACGAATACTGAAGCTTTCTTT. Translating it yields CASSVGPLGTNTEAFF.

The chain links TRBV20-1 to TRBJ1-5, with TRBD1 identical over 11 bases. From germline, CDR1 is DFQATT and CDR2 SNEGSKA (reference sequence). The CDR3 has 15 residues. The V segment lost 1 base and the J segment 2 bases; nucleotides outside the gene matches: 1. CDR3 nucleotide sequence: TGCAGTGCTAGAGGGACAGGGGGCGGCAATCAGCCCCAGCATTTT. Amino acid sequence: CSARGTGGGNQPQHF.

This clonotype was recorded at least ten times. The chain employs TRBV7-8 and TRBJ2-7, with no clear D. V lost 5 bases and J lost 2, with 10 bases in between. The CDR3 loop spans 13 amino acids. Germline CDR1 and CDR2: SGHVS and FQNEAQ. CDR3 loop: CASSLMTTYEQYF. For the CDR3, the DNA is TGTGCCAGCAGCCTCATGACCACCTACGAGCAGTACTTC.

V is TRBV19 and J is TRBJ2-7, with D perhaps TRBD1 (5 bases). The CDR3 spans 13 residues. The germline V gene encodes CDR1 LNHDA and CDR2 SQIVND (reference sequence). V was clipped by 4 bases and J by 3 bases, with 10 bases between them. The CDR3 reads CASSRTRNYEQYF. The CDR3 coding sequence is TGTGCCAGTAGTAGGACAAGGAACTACGAGCAGTACTTC.